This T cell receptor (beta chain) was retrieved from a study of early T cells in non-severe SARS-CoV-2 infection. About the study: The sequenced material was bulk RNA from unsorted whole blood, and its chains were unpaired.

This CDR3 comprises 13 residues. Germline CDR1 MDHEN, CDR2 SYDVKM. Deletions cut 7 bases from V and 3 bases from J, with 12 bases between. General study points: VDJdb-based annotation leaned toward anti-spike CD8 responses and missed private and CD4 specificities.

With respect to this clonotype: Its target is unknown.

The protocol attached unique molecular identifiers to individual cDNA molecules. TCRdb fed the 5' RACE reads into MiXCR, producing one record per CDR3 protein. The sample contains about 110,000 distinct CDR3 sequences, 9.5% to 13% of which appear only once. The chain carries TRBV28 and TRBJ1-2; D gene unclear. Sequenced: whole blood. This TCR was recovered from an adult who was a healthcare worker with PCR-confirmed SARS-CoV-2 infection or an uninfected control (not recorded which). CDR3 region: CASIADLDYGYTF. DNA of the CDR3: TGTGCCAGCATCGCCGACCTAGACTATGGCTACACCTTC.